The 30 T cell receptor beta chains presented below share a single source sample, sequenced in a study of identical twins. In TCRdb, the 5' RACE reads were re-called with MiXCR into one record per CDR3 protein. The repertoire has around 230,000 distinct CDR3 sequences, about a tenth of them found once; the top ten carry over 4.5%. The specimen sequenced was memory (CD45RO+) T cells sorted from blood. All receptors come from a woman in her late teens or twenties in good health.

There are a few counts of this clonotype. This chain connects TRBV20-1 to TRBJ2-5; possibly TRBD2 for D (6 bases). This CDR3 has 14 residues. V shed 5 bases and J shed 2 bases, with 15 bases lying between them. The V gene's germline CDR1 is DFQATT and CDR2 SNEGSKA (reference sequence). Written as DNA, the CDR3 is TGCAGTGCTGCGGTCGGGGCGGGGCAAGAGACCCAGTACTTC. This translates into CSAAVGAGQETQYF.

This chain connects TRBV9 to TRBJ1-4; D is unclear. This CDR3 region has 15 residues. Germline CDR1 and CDR2: SGDLS and YYNGEE. Trimming pared 3 bases from V and 0 bases from J, leaving 9 bases between. As DNA, the CDR3 is TGTGCCAGCAGCGCCCACGGTGCAACTAATGAAAAACTGTTTTTT. Encoded protein: CASSAHGATNEKLFF.

The genes are TRBV7-8 and TRBJ2-1; 9 bases align to TRBD2. After removal of 5 bases from V and 4 bases from J, the junction contained 9 bases not matched to a gene. Germline CDR1 is SGHVS and CDR2 is FQNEAQ. The CDR3 runs 16 residues. CDR3 DNA: TGTGCCAGCAGCCCTCCCCCTAGCGGGGTTTACAATGAGCAGTTCTTC. Its protein product is CASSPPPSGVYNEQFF. The variable domain in full, completed from reference TRBV7-8 and TRBJ2-1, reads GAGVSQSPRYKVAKRGQDVALRCDPISGHVSLFWYQQALGQGPEFLTYFQNEAQLDKSGLPSDRFFAERPEGSVSTLKIQRTQQEDSAVYLCASSPPPSGVYNEQFFGPGTRLTVL.

In its sample, this clonotype was seen a few times. The gene calls are TRBV18 and TRBJ2-5; a weak D match, TRBD1 (5 bases). Trimming pared 3 bases from V and 1 base from J, leaving 9 bases between. This CDR3 is built from 14 residues. Per the germline V gene, CDR1 is KGHSH and CDR2 is LQKENI. The CDR3 loop is CASSPLTAQETQYF. The CDR3 DNA follows: TGTGCCAGCTCACCTTTGACAGCCCAAGAGACCCAGTACTTC.

This clonotype was seen repeatedly, ten times or more. The rearrangement joins TRBV5-1 to TRBJ2-7, with 12 bases aligning to TRBD2. The germline V gene encodes CDR1 SGHRS and CDR2 YFSETQ. V dropped 4 bases and J dropped 2; count of bases not matched to a gene: 4. The CDR3 totals 15 residues. Here the CDR3 DNA reads TGCGCCAGCAGCGCGGGACTAGCGGGTACCTACGAGCAGTACTTC. Protein: CASSAGLAGTYEQYF.

The chain has TRBV6-1 and TRBJ1-1, with D uncertain. The V and J ends lost 4 bases and 4 bases respectively, with 10 bases between them. Germline CDR1 reads MNHNS; CDR2 reads SASEGT. This CDR3 is built from 13 residues. The CDR3 spells CASSVTVGTEAFF. In DNA, the CDR3 is TGTGCCAGCAGTGTCACGGTTGGCACTGAAGCTTTCTTT.

In this sample, this clonotype turned up a few times. The chain uses TRBV5-5 and TRBJ2-2; perhaps TRBD2 as D (6 bases). Germline assignment: CDR1 SGHKS and CDR2 YYEKEE (reference sequence). This CDR3 region has 15 residues. V lost 4 bases to trimming and J lost 6 bases, with 16 bases between them. The CDR3 DNA reads TGTGCCAGCAGCCTGGGCCGGCCGGGGGCCGGGGAGCTGTTTTTT. This codes for CASSLGRPGAGELFF.

This clonotype occurred many times. CDR3 nucleotides: TGTGCCAGCAGCTTAGGAGCGGTAGAGACCCAGTACTTC. This codes for CASSLGAVETQYF. The rearrangement joins TRBV7-2 to TRBJ2-5; perhaps TRBD2 as D (5 bases). The CDR3 extends over 13 amino acids. Between the trimmed V and J ends, which lost 1 base and 4 bases, there was a span of 7 bases. Germline V lookup: CDR1 SGHTA, CDR2 FQGNSA.

V and J are TRBV20-1 and TRBJ2-7; D is uncertain. CDR1 and CDR2 from the germline V gene are DFQATT and SNEGSKA (reference sequence). V gave up 4 bases and J gave up 3 bases, with 10 bases separating them. The CDR3 sequence is 12 residues long. CDR3 in amino acids: CSATSDNYEQYF. In nucleotides, the CDR3 is TGCAGTGCTACCTCAGACAACTACGAGCAGTACTTC.

At least ten counts were recorded for this clonotype. V and J are TRBV18 and TRBJ1-2; D is undetermined. The germline V gene has CDR1 KGHSH and CDR2 LQKENI. V was trimmed by 3 bases and J by 3 bases, leaving 23 bases between them. CDR3 length equals 18 residues. CDR3 region: CASSPNGRLKGWDYGYTF. DNA of the CDR3: TGTGCCAGCTCACCCAACGGCAGGTTAAAAGGCTGGGACTATGGCTACACCTTC.

This clonotype was observed a few times. The rearrangement uses TRBV10-3 and TRBJ1-2; D gene uncertain. Germline CDR1 reads ENHRY; CDR2 reads SYGVKD. Trimming shortened V by 4 bases and J by 6 bases, and 15 bases separated the two germline ends. The CDR3 runs 14 residues. The CDR3: CAISASLNTNGYTF. Written as DNA, the CDR3 is TGTGCCATCAGTGCCTCTTTAAACACTAATGGCTACACCTTC.

This clonotype has just a few counts. This sequence joins TRBV7-2 and TRBJ2-1; D unresolved. The ends were cut back, 5 bases at V and 5 bases at J, with 13 bases in the middle. The CDR3 extends over 14 amino acids. Per the germline V gene, CDR1 is SGHTA and CDR2 is FQGNSA. The CDR3 here is CASSPYGGHNEQFF. CDR3 coding DNA: TGTGCCAGCAGCCCCTACGGCGGACACAATGAGCAGTTCTTC. Variable domain in full (rest from reference TRBV7-2 and TRBJ2-1): GAGVSQSPSNKVTEKGKDVELRCDPISGHTALYWYRQSLGQGLEFLIYFQGNSAPDKSGLPSDRFSAERTGGSVSTLTIQRTQQEDSAVYLCASSPYGGHNEQFFGPGTRLTVL.

The rearrangement uses TRBV20-1 and TRBJ1-5; D not resolved. CDR3 length equals 14 residues. Germline V gene sequence: CDR1 DFQATT, CDR2 SNEGSKA (reference sequence). Trimming took off 3 bases at V and 3 bases at J, with 12 bases between the two ends. CDR3: CSARVAVFNQPQHF. The CDR3 region has the DNA TGCAGTGCTAGGGTAGCGGTGTTCAATCAGCCCCAGCATTTT.

The chain carries TRBV19 and TRBJ2-1, with 8 bases that match TRBD2. Germline CDR1 is LNHDA and CDR2 is SQIVND (reference sequence). This CDR3 has 13 residues. J was trimmed by 9 bases and V by 4 bases; bases with no gene match: 5. The CDR3 spells CASSTGLVPEQFF. As DNA, the CDR3 is TGTGCCAGTAGTACGGGACTAGTTCCTGAGCAGTTCTTC.

The sample holds many counts of this clonotype. The chain carries TRBV6-1 and TRBJ2-2; D not resolved. This CDR3 contains 14 residues. Looked up from germline, CDR1 is MNHNS and CDR2 is SASEGT. V was clipped by 6 bases and J by 6 bases, with 14 bases between them. The CDR3, as DNA: TGTGCCAGCAGCTCCCTCGGGTCCCCCGGGGAGCTGTTTTTT. It translates to CASSSLGSPGELFF.

The table lists this clonotype with a few counts. The J gene is TRBJ1-2, the V gene TRBV7-2, with no clear D. Germline CDR1 SGHTA, CDR2 FQGNSA. This CDR3 spans 14 amino acids. V was pared by 5 bases and J by 6 bases, with 16 bases between. The CDR3 DNA follows: TGTGCCAGCAGCCGGCGGTCCGGGGATAATGGCTACACCTTC. It translates to CASSRRSGDNGYTF.

This clonotype was counted only a few times. The chain carries TRBV20-1 and TRBJ1-1; weak D call: TRBD1 (5 bases). There are 15 residues in the CDR3. Germline loops: CDR1 DFQATT, CDR2 SNEGSKA (reference sequence). Between the trimmed V and J ends, which lost 5 bases and 4 bases, there was a span of 20 bases. Here the CDR3 DNA reads TGCAGTGCTCCATCCAACCGGGTTGGGGGCACTGAAGCTTTCTTT. Its translation: CSAPSNRVGGTEAFF.

This clonotype was counted a few times. The chain recombines TRBV5-1 with TRBJ1-6, with D possibly matching TRBD1 (6 bases). Trimming removed 4 bases from V and 7 bases from J, with 12 bases in between. The CDR3 covers 14 residues. The germline V gene has CDR1 SGHRS and CDR2 YFSETQ. The CDR3 region is CASSPGQTNSPLHF. In DNA, the CDR3 is TGCGCCAGCAGCCCCGGACAGACGAATTCACCCCTCCACTTT.

The J gene is TRBJ2-1, the V gene TRBV10-1; D possibly uses TRBD1 or TRBD2 (6 bases each). CDR1 WNHNN and CDR2 SYGVQD come from the germline V gene (reference sequence). V lost 10 bases to trimming and J lost 7 bases, with 14 bases between them. The CDR3 totals 12 residues. The CDR3 protein is CATKGGPNEQFF. In DNA, the CDR3 is TGCGCCACGAAGGGGGGCCCGAATGAGCAGTTCTTC.

The chain has TRBV3-1 and TRBJ1-5; the D is unclear. The V end was cut by 1 base, the J end by 2 bases, with 9 bases between. This CDR3 is 15 amino acids long. Germline V gene lookup returns CDR1 LGHDT and CDR2 YNNKEL (reference sequence). The CDR3, as DNA: TGTGCCAGCAGCCAAGCGGGTTCCGGCAATCAGCCCCAGCATTTT. This translates into CASSQAGSGNQPQHF.

This clonotype was counted a few times. The rearrangement uses TRBV20-1 and TRBJ2-1, with TRBD1 matching 9 bases. V shed 1 base and J 0 bases; nucleotides not matched to a gene: 13. The CDR3 has 19 residues. Germline V lookup: CDR1 DFQATT, CDR2 SNEGSKA (reference sequence). CDR3 protein: CSARVSVGGQGSSYNEQFF. The CDR3 DNA follows: TGCAGTGCTAGAGTTTCCGTCGGGGGACAGGGAAGCTCCTACAATGAGCAGTTCTTC.

This clonotype was seen repeatedly, ten times or more. The rearrangement uses TRBV6-2 or TRBV6-3 and TRBJ2-7; TRBD2 aligns across 11 bases. Germline V CDR1 and CDR2: MNHEY, SVGEGT. The CDR3 covers 18 residues. The V segment lost 4 bases and the J segment 3 bases; nucleotides outside the gene matches: 14. CDR3 nucleotides: TGTGCCAGCAGTTTTCCTACCAAACTAGCGGGGGAGCACTACGAGCAGTACTTC. Residues: CASSFPTKLAGEHYEQYF.

CDR3 protein: CASSQDGADRYFDYGYTF. CDR3 nucleotides: TGTGCCAGCAGCCAAGATGGGGCCGACAGATATTTTGACTATGGCTACACCTTC. V gene TRBV3-1 combines with J gene TRBJ1-2; tentative D call: TRBD1 (5 bases). Trimming stripped 0 bases from V and 3 bases from J, with 20 bases between. Germline CDR1 is LGHDT and CDR2 is YNNKEL (reference sequence). The CDR3 consists of 18 residues.

V and J are TRBV20-1 and TRBJ2-7, with TRBD1 matching over 8 bases. The CDR3 contains 13 residues. The germline gives CDR1 DFQATT, CDR2 SNEGSKA (reference sequence). The ends lost 5 bases at V and 3 bases at J; junction bases unmatched: 6. Here the CDR3 DNA reads TGCAGTGCTCCGTTAGACAGGGGCTACGAGCAGTACTTC. The encoded protein is CSAPLDRGYEQYF.

This clonotype was recorded a few times. The chain uses TRBV2 and TRBJ1-2; maybe TRBD1 (5 bases). This CDR3 contains 10 residues. Germline CDR1 is SNHLY and CDR2 is FYNNEI. V was cut by 6 bases and J by 12 bases, with 11 bases left in between. Here the CDR3 DNA reads TGTGCCAGCAGAGAACAGGAGGACACCTTC. Its translation: CASREQEDTF.

The CDR3 DNA is TGTGCCAGCAGTGAACTACAGGGCTACTCCTACAATGAGCAGTTCTTC. This sequence encodes CASSELQGYSYNEQFF. This chain connects TRBV2 to TRBJ2-1; D possibly corresponds to TRBD1 (6 bases). Germline V CDR1 and CDR2: SNHLY, FYNNEI. The CDR3 contains 16 residues. The V end lost 2 bases, the J end lost 0 bases, and 11 bases lay between the germline ends.

This clonotype came up a few times. This rearrangement joins TRBV28 to TRBJ2-1; perhaps TRBD2 as D (5 bases). CDR1 is MDHEN, CDR2 SYDVKM, per germline. V was pared by 6 bases and J by 6 bases, with 18 bases between. This CDR3 region has 15 residues. The CDR3 nucleotides are TGTGCCAGCAGACCGGGAAGCGTCATGACCAATGAGCAGTTCTTC. Protein product: CASRPGSVMTNEQFF.

This clonotype was seen a few times. CDR3 nucleotide sequence: TGTGCCATCAGTGAGACACACGGGACGAACACTGAAGCTTTCTTT. The encoded protein is CAISETHGTNTEAFF. The rearrangement links TRBV10-3 to TRBJ1-1; a possible D gene is TRBD1 (5 bases). The CDR3 is 15 residues long. The V gene's germline CDR1 is ENHRY and CDR2 SYGVKD. The V end lost 2 bases, the J end lost 1 base, and 11 bases lay between the germline ends.

The rearrangement uses TRBV20-1 and TRBJ2-5; 7 positions agree with TRBD2. This CDR3 comprises 15 residues. With V trimmed by 0 bases and J by 1 base, 5 bases remained unmatched. In germline, CDR1 is DFQATT, CDR2 SNEGSKA (reference sequence). CDR3 loop: CSARDLGGSQETQYF. The CDR3, as DNA: TGCAGTGCTAGAGATTTGGGCGGGAGCCAAGAGACCCAGTACTTC.

This clonotype was counted many times. V is TRBV7-9 and J is TRBJ2-5; no clear D. The CDR3 is 15 amino acids. CDR1 is SEHNR and CDR2 is FQNEAQ in the germline V gene (reference sequence). Trimming removed 1 base from V and 6 bases from J, with 15 bases in between. The CDR3 DNA reads TGTGCCAGCAGCTTAGAGGGTGGGGTCGGAAAGACCCAGTACTTC. Protein: CASSLEGGVGKTQYF. Full variable domain (rest looked up from reference TRBV7-9 and TRBJ2-5): DTGVSQNPRHKITKRGQNVTFRCDPISEHNRLYWYRQTLGQGPEFLTYFQNEAQLEKSRLLSDRFSAERPKGSFSTLEIQRTEQGDSAMYLCASSLEGGVGKTQYFGPGTRLLVL.